The rows below give T cell receptor beta chains drawn from one sample of a study of cytomegalovirus exposure and HLA in healthy donors. This table comes from immunoSEQ multiplex PCR, and its TCRdb copy is limited to in-frame clones, with some not included. The data hold about 69,000 clones, with about 94% observed a single time. The material sequenced was PBMCs. The receptors here all came from a woman between 18 and 29 years old in good health and CMV-seronegative. Both conserved end residues are part of each CDR3.

TRBV5-4	TRBJ1-1	CASSLAQRTEAFF
TRBV14	TRBJ2-5	CASSQVGLAGQETQYF
TRBV28	TRBJ1-1	CASSFRDRGVIEAFF
TRBV27	TRBJ1-5	CASSTTGAQPQHF
TRBV19	TRBJ2-5	CASSIDRGHQETQYF
TRBV28	TRBJ1-3	CASSLSGGSGTIYF
TRBV27	TRBJ1-1	CASSLRGFFDRESSNTEAFF
TRBV6-5	TRBJ2-2	CASTPGDREAGELFF
TRBV28	TRBJ2-7	CASSRDSHSDEQYF
TRBV6-1	TRBJ2-1	CASSVGTGWVEQFF
TRBV2	TRBJ2-1	CARALGLAGGPRYNEQFF
TRBV5-5	TRBJ1-1	CASSFTRNTEAFF
TRBV18	TRBJ1-4	CASTGQNEKLFF
TRBV5-6	TRBJ2-1	CASSLPSSVAQFF
TRBV25-1	TRBJ2-7	CASSSTGIPSYEQYF
TRBV7-9	TRBJ1-1	CASSLSIGTGGDTEAFF
TRBV4-1	TRBJ1-2	CASSQEPVVGQAELYGYTF
TRBV30	TRBJ2-7	CAWRGAYEQYF
TRBV11-2	TRBJ1-1	CASSLGDRRAFF
TRBV10-1	TRBJ2-7	CASSEPDSPYEQYF
TRBV6-4	TRBJ2-1	CASSDSTSGGAADEQFF
TRBV5-4	TRBJ2-7	CASSLGEFGEQYF
TRBV28	TRBJ2-1	CASSLRTYNEQFF
TRBV6-5	TRBJ2-7	CATISDSSYEQYF
TRBV27	TRBJ2-3	CASSLSGQGIDTQYF
TRBV2	TRBJ1-2	CASSVQGVGGYTF
TRBV5-4	TRBJ2-7	CASSKPTGADSDEQYF
TRBV5-1	TRBJ2-1	CASSLETGRNEQFF
TRBV2	TRBJ1-1	CASSQYPQNTEAFF
TRBV29-1	TRBJ1-1	CSVCFQNTEAFF
TRBV6-1	TRBJ1-5	CASSVGGAGNHF
TRBV6-1	TRBJ2-7	CASSGATVGIYEQYF
TRBV5-1	TRBJ2-5	CASSSKTGESETQYF
TRBV6-5	TRBJ1-2	CASSYRAGGGYTF
TRBV19	TRBJ1-4	CASRGTDNEKLFF
TRBV2	TRBJ1-5	CASSRDRFGQPQHF
TRBV11-1	TRBJ2-5	CASSLSGTRETQYF
TRBV19	TRBJ1-5	CASSPHTGADQPQHF
TRBV2	TRBJ1-1	CASSQDRVSTEAFF
TRBV27	TRBJ2-2	CASEGAGELFF
TRBV6-4	TRBJ2-5	CASSGRDRRETQYF
TRBV7-2	TRBJ2-1	CASTGTSGPNEQFF
TRBV4-3	TRBJ1-3	CASSQEDGGLSGNTIYF
TRBV6-5	TRBJ2-7	CASSYSGGSSYEQYF
TRBV11-2	TRBJ2-3	CASSKLLGRREGKDTQYF